The 14 T cell receptor beta chains below come from one sample, sequenced in a study of T cell responses to AZD1222 COVID-19 vaccine. Sequencing was performed with immunoSEQ multiplex PCR; in TCRdb, only in-frame clones are kept and a portion is missing. The data show 200,000 or so clones, with about 94% seen just once and approximately 1% held by the top ten. The material sequenced was peripheral blood, taken 28 days after the second AZD1222 dose. The receptors stem from an adult who received the AZD1222 COVID-19 vaccine.

The V call is TRBV6-5, the J call TRBJ1-2; D is uncertain. CDR1 is MNHEY and CDR2 is SVGAGI in the germline V gene. V lost 2 bases and J 4 bases, leaving 17 bases between the germline ends. This CDR3 contains 16 residues. The CDR3 bases are TGTGCCAGCAGTTACATTTTGGCCAGTTTGCCCTATGGCTACACCTTC. Its translation: CASSYILASLPYGYTF.

The table lists this clone with a count of one. This chain uses TRBV6-5 with TRBJ1-2; a possible D gene is TRBD1 (5 bases). V was cut by 2 bases and J by 4 bases, with 11 bases left in between. Per germline, CDR1 MNHEY and CDR2 SVGAGI. The CDR3 totals 14 residues. CDR3: CASSYQRDGYGYTF. The CDR3, as DNA: TGTGCCAGCAGTTACCAACGGGACGGCTATGGCTACACCTTC.

The gene calls are TRBV3-1 (or the pseudogene TRBV3-2) and TRBJ1-2, with D tentatively TRBD1 (5 bases). The CDR3 is 13 amino acids. CDR1 LGHDT and CDR2 YNNKEL come from the germline V gene (reference sequence). The V gene lost 3 bases and the J gene lost 7 bases, with 12 bases spanning the gap. The CDR3 DNA reads as TGTGCCAGCAGCCAGGGCTACAGGACTGGCTACACCTTC. Protein product: CASSQGYRTGYTF.

As DNA, the CDR3 is TGTGCCAGCAGCAGCCGGGGTTCCCAAGGTGAGCAGTACTTC. The encoded protein is CASSSRGSQGEQYF. V and J are TRBV11-2 and TRBJ2-7, with TRBD2 as a possible D gene (5 bases). This CDR3 has 14 amino acids. Germline CDR1 reads SGHAT; CDR2 reads FQNNGV. Trimming took 5 bases from V and 7 from J, leaving 18 bases between them.

The chain employs TRBV5-1 and TRBJ1-5; no clear D. This CDR3 has 13 residues. Per germline, CDR1 SGHRS and CDR2 YFSETQ. The V end lost 1 base, the J end lost 2 bases, and 4 bases lay between the germline ends. CDR3 protein: CASSLTGNQPQHF. CDR3 sequence (DNA): TGCGCCAGCAGCTTGACAGGCAATCAGCCCCAGCATTTT.

This clone was recorded once. The J gene is TRBJ1-1, the V gene TRBV12-3 or TRBV12-4; unclear D gene. V was cut by 2 bases and J by 4 bases, with 8 bases left in between. The CDR3 is 13 residues long. CDR3 loop: CASSLTGVTEAFF. The CDR3 DNA reads as TGTGCCAGCAGTTTAACCGGGGTCACTGAAGCTTTCTTT.

The chain combines TRBV10-3 with TRBJ1-2; 8 positions agree with TRBD1. Losses at the gene ends were 6 bases for V and 8 bases for J; bases not matched to a gene: 8. CDR3 length: 13 residues. The germline V gene has CDR1 ENHRY and CDR2 SYGVKD. The CDR3 sequence: CAIRMDRAGGYTF. The CDR3 DNA follows: TGTGCCATCAGGATGGACAGGGCGGGAGGCTACACCTTC.

V and J are TRBV7-9 and TRBJ1-5; weak D call: TRBD1 (6 bases). The CDR3 sequence is 15 residues long. The germline gives CDR1 SEHNR, CDR2 FQNEAQ (reference sequence). The V end lost 4 bases, the J end lost 0 bases, and 10 bases lay between the germline ends. CDR3 bases: TGTGCCAGCAGCTCCGGGACAAGTAGCAATCAGCCCCAGCATTTT. Protein sequence: CASSSGTSSNQPQHF. The variable domain in full, completed from reference TRBV7-9 and TRBJ1-5, reads DTGVSQNPRHKITKRGQNVTFRCDPISEHNRLYWYRQTLGQGPEFLTYFQNEAQLEKSRLLSDRFSAERPKGSFSTLEIQRTEQGDSAMYLCASSSGTSSNQPQHFGDGTRLSIL.

The J gene is TRBJ2-6, the V gene TRBV6-2 or TRBV6-3; 9 positions agree with TRBD1. Looked up from germline, CDR1 is MNHEY and CDR2 is SVGEGT. This CDR3 comprises 18 residues. J gave up 2 bases and V 4 bases, and 9 bases lay outside the gene matches. The CDR3 sequence is CASSLLGQGETGANVLTF. The CDR3 DNA follows: TGTGCCAGCAGTTTACTGGGACAGGGAGAAACTGGGGCCAACGTCCTGACTTTC.

The genes are TRBV19 and TRBJ2-2; D remains unclear. V lost 7 bases to trimming and J lost 1 base, with 10 bases between them. Per germline, CDR1 LNHDA and CDR2 SQIVND (reference sequence). This CDR3 spans 14 amino acids. CDR3 region: CASIGARNTGELFF. The CDR3 DNA follows: TGTGCCAGTATAGGTGCCCGGAACACCGGGGAGCTGTTTTTT.

This sequence joins TRBV6-5 and TRBJ2-7; 9 bases are shared with TRBD1. Germline CDR1 is MNHEY and CDR2 is SVGAGI. V was pared by 5 bases and J by 2 bases, with 4 bases of the junction left unmatched. The CDR3 has 14 residues. This chain's CDR3 is CASSRQGDTYEQYF. DNA for the CDR3: TGTGCCAGCAGTCGACAGGGGGACACCTACGAGCAGTACTTC.

The chain couples TRBV6-2 or TRBV6-3 to TRBJ2-7; either TRBD1 or TRBD2 may supply D (6 bases each). CDR3 length: 14 amino acids. Germline V gene data show CDR1 as MNHEY and CDR2 as SVGEGT. Trimming cost V 7 bases and J 5 bases, with 18 bases left between them. The CDR3 protein is CASTPGAGMNEQYF. CDR3 sequence (DNA): TGTGCCAGCACCCCGGGGGCGGGGATGAACGAGCAGTACTTC.

V is TRBV12-3 or TRBV12-4 and J is TRBJ1-5; no definite D call. The CDR3 spans 12 residues. The ends were cut back, 8 bases at V and 7 bases at J, with 12 bases in the middle. Written as DNA, the CDR3 is TGTGCCAGCGGATCCCCCGAACAGCCCCAGCATTTT. Translated, it gives CASGSPEQPQHF.

A note on this clone: Other DNA sequences within the sample encode an identical CDR3. V is TRBV12-3 or TRBV12-4 and J is TRBJ1-1; no reliable D call. There are 13 residues in the CDR3. The ends were cut back, 2 bases at V and 1 base at J, with 5 bases in the middle. The CDR3 sequence: CASSLSGNTEAFF. For the CDR3, the DNA is TGTGCCAGCAGTTTATCGGGGAACACTGAAGCTTTCTTT.